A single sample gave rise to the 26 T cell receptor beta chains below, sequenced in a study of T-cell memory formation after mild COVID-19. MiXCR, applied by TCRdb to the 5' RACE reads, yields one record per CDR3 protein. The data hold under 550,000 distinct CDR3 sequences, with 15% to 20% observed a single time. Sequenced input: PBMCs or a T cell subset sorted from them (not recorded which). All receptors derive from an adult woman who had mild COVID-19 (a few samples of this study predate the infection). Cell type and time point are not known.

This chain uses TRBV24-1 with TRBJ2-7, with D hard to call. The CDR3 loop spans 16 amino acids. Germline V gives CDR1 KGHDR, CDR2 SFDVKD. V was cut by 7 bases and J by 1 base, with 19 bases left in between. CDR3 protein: CATRPPSPGPSYEQYF. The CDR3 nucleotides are TGTGCCACCAGGCCTCCCTCCCCCGGGCCATCCTACGAGCAGTACTTC.

The CDR3 sequence: CASRGGVGTYEQYF. Here the CDR3 DNA reads TGCGCCAGCAGGGGGGGTGTGGGGACCTACGAGCAGTACTTC. The chain combines TRBV5-1 with TRBJ2-7, with D perhaps matching TRBD2 (6 bases). Germline CDR1 is SGHRS and CDR2 is YFSETQ. Trimming took 5 bases from V and 2 from J, leaving 14 bases between them. The CDR3 is 14 amino acids. The entire variable domain, with the rest obtained from reference TRBV5-1 and TRBJ2-7, is as follows: KAGVTQTPRYLIKTRGQQVTLSCSPISGHRSVSWYQQTPGQGLQFLFEYFSETQRNKGNFPGRFSGRQFSNSRSEMNVSTLELGDSALYLCASRGGVGTYEQYFGPGTRLTVT.

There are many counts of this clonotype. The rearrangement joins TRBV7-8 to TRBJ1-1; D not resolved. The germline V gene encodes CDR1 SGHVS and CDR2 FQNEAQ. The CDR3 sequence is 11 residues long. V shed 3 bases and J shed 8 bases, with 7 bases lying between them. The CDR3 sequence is CASSFGREAFF. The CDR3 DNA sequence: TGTGCCAGCAGCTTCGGACGGGAAGCTTTCTTT.

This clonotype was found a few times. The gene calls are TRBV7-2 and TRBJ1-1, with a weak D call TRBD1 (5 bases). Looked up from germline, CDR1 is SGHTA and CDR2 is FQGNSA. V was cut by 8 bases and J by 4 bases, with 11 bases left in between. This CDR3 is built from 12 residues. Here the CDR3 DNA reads TGTGCCAGCGCGTGGGGGTTCACTGAAGCTTTCTTT. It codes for CASAWGFTEAFF.

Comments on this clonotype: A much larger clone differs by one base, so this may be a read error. As DNA, the CDR3 is TGCAGCGTTGTAGTTGGACCTGGAGCTTTCTTT. Protein: CSVVVGPGAFF. The rearrangement uses TRBV29-1 and TRBJ1-1; no clear D gene. Between the trimmed V and J ends, which lost 4 bases and 10 bases, there was a span of 13 bases. The CDR3 sequence is 11 residues long. Germline V gene data show CDR1 as SQVTM and CDR2 as ANQGSEA.

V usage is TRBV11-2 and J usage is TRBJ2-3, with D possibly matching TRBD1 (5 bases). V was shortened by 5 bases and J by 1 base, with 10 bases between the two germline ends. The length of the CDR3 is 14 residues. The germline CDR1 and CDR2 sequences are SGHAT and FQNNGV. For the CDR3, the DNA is TGTGCCAGCAGCGCTGGGGCGCGCACAGATACGCAGTATTTT. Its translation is CASSAGARTDTQYF. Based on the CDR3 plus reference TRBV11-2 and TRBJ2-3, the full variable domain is EAGVAQSPRYKIIEKRQSVAFWCNPISGHATLYWYQQILGQGPKLLIQFQNNGVVDDSQLPKDRFSAERLKGVDSTLKIQPAKLEDSAVYLCASSAGARTDTQYFGPGTRLTVL.

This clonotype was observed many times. Here the CDR3 reads CASSSRGGPNEQFF. For the CDR3, the DNA is TGTGCCAGCAGTTCCCGGGGAGGCCCCAATGAGCAGTTCTTC. This chain connects TRBV12-3 or TRBV12-4 to TRBJ2-1; D may be TRBD2 (6 bases). CDR3 size: 14 residues. V was clipped by 4 bases and J by 6 bases, with 13 bases between them.

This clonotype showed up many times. The CDR3 loop is CASSPDRWATDTQYF. In DNA form, the CDR3 reads TGTGCCAGCTCACCGGACAGGTGGGCCACAGATACGCAGTATTTT. The chain carries TRBV18 and TRBJ2-3; 7 bases fit TRBD1. V lost 3 bases to trimming and J lost 2 bases; unmatched junction nucleotides: 5. The length of the CDR3 is 15 residues. The germline gives CDR1 KGHSH, CDR2 LQKENI.

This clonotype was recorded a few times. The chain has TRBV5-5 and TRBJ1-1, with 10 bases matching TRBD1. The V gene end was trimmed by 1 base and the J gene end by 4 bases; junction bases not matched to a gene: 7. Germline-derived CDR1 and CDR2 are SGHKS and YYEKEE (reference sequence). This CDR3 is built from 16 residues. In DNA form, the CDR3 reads TGTGCCAGCAGCTTGACCTGGGACAGGGGTTTCACTGAAGCTTTCTTT. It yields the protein CASSLTWDRGFTEAFF.

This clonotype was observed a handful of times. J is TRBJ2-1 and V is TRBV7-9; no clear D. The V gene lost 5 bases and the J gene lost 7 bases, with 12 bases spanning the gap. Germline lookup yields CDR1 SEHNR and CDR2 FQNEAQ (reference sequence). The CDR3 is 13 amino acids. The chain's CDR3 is CASSIDGSNEQFF. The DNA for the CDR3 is TGTGCCAGCAGCATTGATGGTTCAAATGAGCAGTTCTTC.

The chain's CDR3 is CASSLGLAVSTDTQYF. In nucleotides, the CDR3 is TGCGCCAGCAGCTTGGGACTAGCGGTTAGCACAGATACGCAGTATTTT. The chain has TRBV5-1 and TRBJ2-3, with TRBD2 identical over 9 bases. The V gene end was trimmed by 0 bases and the J gene end by 0 bases; junction bases not matched to a gene: 2. The CDR3 is made up of 16 amino acids. Germline CDR1 is SGHRS and CDR2 is YFSETQ.

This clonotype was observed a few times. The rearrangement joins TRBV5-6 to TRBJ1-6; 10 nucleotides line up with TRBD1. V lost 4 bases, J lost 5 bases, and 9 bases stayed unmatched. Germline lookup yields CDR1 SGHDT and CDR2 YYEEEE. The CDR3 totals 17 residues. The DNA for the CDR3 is TGTGCCAGCAGCCTCATTGACAGGGGGCCGGATAATTCACCCCTCCACTTT. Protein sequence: CASSLIDRGPDNSPLHF.

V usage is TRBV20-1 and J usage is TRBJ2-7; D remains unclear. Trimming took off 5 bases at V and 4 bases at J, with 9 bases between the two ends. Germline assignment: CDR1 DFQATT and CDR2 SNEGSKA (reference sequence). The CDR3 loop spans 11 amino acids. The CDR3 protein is CSAGDFYEQYF. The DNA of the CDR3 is TGCAGTGCTGGGGATTTTTACGAGCAGTACTTC.

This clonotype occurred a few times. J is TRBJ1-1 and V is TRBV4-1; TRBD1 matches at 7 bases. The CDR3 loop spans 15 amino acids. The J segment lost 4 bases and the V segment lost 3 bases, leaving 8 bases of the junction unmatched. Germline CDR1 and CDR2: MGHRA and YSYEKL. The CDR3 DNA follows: TGCGCCAGCAGCCAGCGTCAGGGGGGGGTCACTGAAGCTTTCTTT. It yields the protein CASSQRQGGVTEAFF.

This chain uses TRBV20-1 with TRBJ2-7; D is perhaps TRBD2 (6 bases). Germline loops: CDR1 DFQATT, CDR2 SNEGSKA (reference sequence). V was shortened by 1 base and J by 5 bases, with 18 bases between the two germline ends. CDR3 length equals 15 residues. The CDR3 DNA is TGCAGTGCTAGAGTAGGAGGGGTCGGCGTCAACGAGCAGTACTTC. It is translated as CSARVGGVGVNEQYF.

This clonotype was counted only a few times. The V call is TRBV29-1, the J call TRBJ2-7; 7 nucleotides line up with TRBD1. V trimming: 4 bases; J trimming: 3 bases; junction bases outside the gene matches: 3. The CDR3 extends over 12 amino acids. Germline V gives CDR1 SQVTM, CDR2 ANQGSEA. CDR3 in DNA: TGCAGCGTTGGACAGGGTATCTACGAGCAGTACTTC. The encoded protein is CSVGQGIYEQYF.

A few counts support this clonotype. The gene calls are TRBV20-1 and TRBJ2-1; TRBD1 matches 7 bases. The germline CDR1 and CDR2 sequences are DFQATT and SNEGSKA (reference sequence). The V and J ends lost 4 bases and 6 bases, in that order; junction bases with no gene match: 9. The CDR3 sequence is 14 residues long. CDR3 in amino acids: CSATDRANPNEQFF. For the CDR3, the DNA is TGCAGTGCTACCGACAGGGCCAACCCCAATGAGCAGTTCTTC.

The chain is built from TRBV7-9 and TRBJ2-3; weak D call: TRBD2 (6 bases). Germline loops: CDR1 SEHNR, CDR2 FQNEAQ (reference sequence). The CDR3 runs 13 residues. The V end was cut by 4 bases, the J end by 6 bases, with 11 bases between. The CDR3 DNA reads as TGTGCCAGCAGCTCGGCGAGCGGGGATACGCAGTATTTT. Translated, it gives CASSSASGDTQYF.

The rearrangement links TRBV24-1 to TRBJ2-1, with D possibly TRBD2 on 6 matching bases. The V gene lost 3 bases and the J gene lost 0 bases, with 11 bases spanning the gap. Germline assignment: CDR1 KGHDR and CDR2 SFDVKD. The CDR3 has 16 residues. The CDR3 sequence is CATSDQIGSSYNEQFF. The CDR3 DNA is TGTGCCACCAGTGATCAAATCGGGAGCTCCTACAATGAGCAGTTCTTC.

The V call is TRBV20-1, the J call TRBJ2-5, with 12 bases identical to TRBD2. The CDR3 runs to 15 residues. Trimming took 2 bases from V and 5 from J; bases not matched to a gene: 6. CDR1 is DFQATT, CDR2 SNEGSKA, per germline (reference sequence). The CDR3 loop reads CSARLAGGVGETQYF. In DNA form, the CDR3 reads TGCAGTGCTAGACTAGCGGGAGGGGTAGGGGAGACCCAGTACTTC.

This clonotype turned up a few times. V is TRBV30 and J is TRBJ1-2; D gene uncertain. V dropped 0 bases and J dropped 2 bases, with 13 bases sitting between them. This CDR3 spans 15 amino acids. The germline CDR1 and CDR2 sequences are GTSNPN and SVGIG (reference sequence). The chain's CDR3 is CAWSVSGPVNYGYTF. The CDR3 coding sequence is TGTGCCTGGAGTGTATCCGGGCCGGTAAACTATGGCTACACCTTC.

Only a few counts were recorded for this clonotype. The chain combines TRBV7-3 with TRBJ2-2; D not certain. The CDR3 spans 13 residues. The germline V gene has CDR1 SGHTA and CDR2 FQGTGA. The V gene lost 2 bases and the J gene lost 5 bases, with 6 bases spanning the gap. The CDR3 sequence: CASSLYETGELFF. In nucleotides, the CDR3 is TGTGCCAGCAGCTTATACGAAACCGGGGAGCTGTTTTTT.

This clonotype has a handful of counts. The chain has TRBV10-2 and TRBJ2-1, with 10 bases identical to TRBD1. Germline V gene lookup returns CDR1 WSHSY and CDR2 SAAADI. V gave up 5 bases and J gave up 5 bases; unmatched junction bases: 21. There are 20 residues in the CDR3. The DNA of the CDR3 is TGCGCCAGCAGTTCCACAGCCGGGACAGGGGCTCCAAACGGGAACAATGAGCAGTTCTTC. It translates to CASSSTAGTGAPNGNNEQFF.

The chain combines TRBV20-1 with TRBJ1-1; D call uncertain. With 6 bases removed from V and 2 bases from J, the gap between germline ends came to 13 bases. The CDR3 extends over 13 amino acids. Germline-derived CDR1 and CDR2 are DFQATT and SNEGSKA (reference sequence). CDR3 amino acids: CSALGISNTEAFF. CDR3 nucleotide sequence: TGCAGTGCCCTAGGCATATCCAACACTGAAGCTTTCTTT.

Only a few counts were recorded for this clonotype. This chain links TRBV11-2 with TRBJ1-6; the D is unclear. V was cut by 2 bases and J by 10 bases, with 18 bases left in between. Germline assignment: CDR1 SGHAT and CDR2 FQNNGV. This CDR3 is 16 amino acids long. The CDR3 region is CASSLSVDQLSSPLHF. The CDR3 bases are TGTGCCAGCAGCTTATCCGTTGACCAATTGAGCTCACCCCTCCACTTT.

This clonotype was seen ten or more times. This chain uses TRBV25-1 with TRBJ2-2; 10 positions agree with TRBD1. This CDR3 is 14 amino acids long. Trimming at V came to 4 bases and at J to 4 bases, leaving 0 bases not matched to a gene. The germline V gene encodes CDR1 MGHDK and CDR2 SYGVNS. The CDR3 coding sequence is TGTGCCAGCAGTGGGACAGGGGGCACCGGGGAGCTGTTTTTT. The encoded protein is CASSGTGGTGELFF.